The entry below describes one TCR beta chain. In the multiple sclerosis control group, patients were treatment-naive and had stable or active relapsing-remitting disease. These data are taken from a study of CD8 T cells in Susac syndrome. The germline CDR1 and CDR2 sequences are LGHDT and YNNKEL (reference sequence). The CDR3 consists of 14 residues. V was pared by 3 bases and J by 3 bases, with 11 bases between. Reverse transcription of about 0.5 to 1 ug RNA used random hexamers. The amplification used immunoSEQ multiplex PCR on TCR beta CDR3; it spanned 54 Vbeta and 13 Jbeta. TCRdb reprocessed the immunoSEQ multiplex PCR reads with MiXCR, giving one entry per CDR3 protein. The table records 200,000 to 250,000 distinct CDR3 sequences, about 95% of them present only once.

This clonotype was sampled from a human donor with multiple sclerosis. Sequencing input: CD4+ T cells from PBMCs. The chain recombines TRBV3-1 with TRBJ1-1, with D possibly matching TRBD1 (6 bases). The CDR3 bases are TGTGCCAGCAGCCACGGACAGAGGGACACTGAAGCTTTCTTT. This encodes CASSHGQRDTEAFF.